This is a list of T cell receptor beta chains from one sample in a study of CD8 T cells in ankylosing spondylitis. TCRdb reanalysed the 5' RACE reads using MiXCR and keeps one entry per CDR3 protein. The table lists 750,000 to 850,000 distinct CDR3 sequences, 12% of them singletons. Sequencing input: blood, either unsorted or a sorted T cell fraction (not recorded which). The receptors come from a male donor with ankylosing spondylitis. CDR3s include the opening cysteine and the closing phenylalanine or tryptophan. The order of the fields is V gene, clone size, J gene, CDR3 length, CDR3 protein. Rows give clone size only sometimes, using once, few, many, or a class for an expanded clone.

TRBV28	-	TRBJ1-4	14	CASSRTGVREKLFF
TRBV6-1	few	TRBJ1-1	15	CASSEGLLWGTEAFF
TRBV7-8	-	TRBJ2-1	16	CASSLAGQSSYNEQFF
TRBV20-1	-	TRBJ2-2	16	CSASFPQGQGAGELFF
TRBV20-1	-	TRBJ2-3	14	CSATETKGTDTQYF
TRBV3-1	-	TRBJ1-1	14	CASSQDWKNTEAFF
TRBV20-1	many	TRBJ2-3	15	CSACSGGSSTDTQYF
TRBV20-1	few	TRBJ1-1	13	CSAPVGYYTEAFF
TRBV20-1	once	TRBJ1-5	17	CSALPHGTGVENQPQHF
TRBV6-6	few	TRBJ1-1	15	CASSYLGGANTEAFF
TRBV20-1	-	TRBJ2-7	13	CSAPRGASYEQYF
TRBV7-2	few	TRBJ2-1	13	CASELHGTIEQFF
TRBV7-8	few	TRBJ2-2	15	CASRRAGSYTGELFF
TRBV29-1	-	TRBJ1-4	13	CSVAGQLNEKLFF
TRBV24-1	many	TRBJ2-1	14	CATSDPKRSNEQFF
TRBV20-1	-	TRBJ2-7	14	CSARKGQSSYEQYF
TRBV6-6	few	TRBJ2-3	13	CASGRGVTDTQYF
TRBV7-2	-	TRBJ1-2	13	CASSPKAGHGYTF
TRBV4-3	-	TRBJ2-2	15	CASSQEPRNTGELFF
TRBV21-1	-	TRBJ2-4	15	CASTYRGREFDIQYF
TRBV5-5	many	TRBJ2-5	14	CASSLVRRRETQYF
TRBV29-1	many	TRBJ1-4	14	CSVGGRTGVEKLFF
TRBV5-1	-	TRBJ1-6	15	CASSLEGGLGSPLHF
TRBV6-5	few	TRBJ1-1	15	CASSSWDLLARGAFF
TRBV6-5	few	TRBJ2-7	11	CASRWSDEQYF
TRBV28	-	TRBJ1-1	12	CAIGQMNTEAFF
TRBV5-1	-	TRBJ2-1	15	CASSSGRGEYNEQFF
TRBV7-8	few	TRBJ2-5	14	CASSLVHGQETQYF
TRBV6-5	many	TRBJ2-7	15	CASSYSTTINYEQYF
TRBV6-1	few	TRBJ1-2	14	CASREPGRFYGYTF
TRBV7-8	-	TRBJ2-3	15	CASSLRDFAGDTQYF
TRBV24-1	-	TRBJ2-3	14	CATSDSDRPNTQYF
TRBV20-1	few	TRBJ2-7	15	CSARAPGPSGNEQYF
TRBV20-1	-	TRBJ1-1	13	CSANSAVNTEAFF
TRBV9	-	TRBJ2-3	12	CASSVLANTQYF
TRBV20-1	many	TRBJ2-5	14	CSAKGRLYQETQYF
TRBV12-3/TRBV12-4	-	TRBJ1-1	15	CASSIGDRAYTEAFF
TRBV28	-	TRBJ2-7	15	CASSFQGGPTYEQYF
TRBV2	-	TRBJ1-6	15	CASSDVTGGDSPLHF
TRBV10-3	many	TRBJ1-5	13	CAIGGTEDQPQHF
TRBV4-3	few	TRBJ2-7	20	CASSQEVQAGGRLATYEQYF
TRBV10-3	few	TRBJ2-1	17	CAISSAEGAGAYNEQFF
TRBV5-1	-	TRBJ2-1	14	CASRPGLTYNEQFF
TRBV28	-	TRBJ1-2	13	CASSLGTADGYTF
TRBV20-1	few	TRBJ1-4	13	CSAKGGLWEKLFF
TRBV5-1	-	TRBJ1-2	15	CASSFHGTAFYGYTF